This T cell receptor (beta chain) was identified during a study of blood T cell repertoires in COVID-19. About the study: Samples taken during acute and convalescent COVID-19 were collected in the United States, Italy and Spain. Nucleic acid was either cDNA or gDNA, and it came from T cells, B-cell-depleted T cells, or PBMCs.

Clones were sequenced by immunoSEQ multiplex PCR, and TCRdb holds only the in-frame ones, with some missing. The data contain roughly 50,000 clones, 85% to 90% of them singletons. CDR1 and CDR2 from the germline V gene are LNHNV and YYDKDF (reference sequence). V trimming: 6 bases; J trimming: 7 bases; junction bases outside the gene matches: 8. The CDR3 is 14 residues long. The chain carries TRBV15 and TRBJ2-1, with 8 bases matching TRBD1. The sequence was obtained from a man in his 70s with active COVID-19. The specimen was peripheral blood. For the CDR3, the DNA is TGTGCCACCAGGGACAGGGAACGGGGGAATGAGCAGTTCTTC. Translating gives CATRDRERGNEQFF.